This TCR beta chain is from a study of shared clonotypes between healthy human individuals. Method: immunoSEQ multiplex PCR; TCRdb's copy keeps in-frame clones and lacks some. The repertoire consists of hundreds of thousands of clones, with 73% occurring once and the leading ten covering 10%. Germline CDR1 reads SGHTA; CDR2 reads FQGTGA. The V end lost 3 bases, the J end lost 4 bases, and 17 bases lay between the germline ends. The CDR3 consists of 16 residues. The specimen sequenced was memory CD4+ T cells sorted from blood. Subset meaning: CD45RA-negative fraction. The sequence was obtained from a man between 25 and 39 years old in good health. This chain joins TRBV7-3 and TRBJ2-3, with D possibly being TRBD2 (7 bases). CDR3 sequence reads: CASSFGGRISADTQYF. Written as DNA, the CDR3 is TGTGCCAGCAGCTTCGGGGGGCGCATAAGTGCAGATACGCAGTATTTT. Supplemented by reference TRBV7-3 and TRBJ2-3, the full variable domain reads GAGVSQTPSNKVTEKGKYVELRCDPISGHTALYWYRQSLGQGPEFLIYFQGTGAADDSGLPNDRFFAVRPEGSVSTLKIQRTERGDSAVYLCASSFGGRISADTQYFGPGTRLTVL.